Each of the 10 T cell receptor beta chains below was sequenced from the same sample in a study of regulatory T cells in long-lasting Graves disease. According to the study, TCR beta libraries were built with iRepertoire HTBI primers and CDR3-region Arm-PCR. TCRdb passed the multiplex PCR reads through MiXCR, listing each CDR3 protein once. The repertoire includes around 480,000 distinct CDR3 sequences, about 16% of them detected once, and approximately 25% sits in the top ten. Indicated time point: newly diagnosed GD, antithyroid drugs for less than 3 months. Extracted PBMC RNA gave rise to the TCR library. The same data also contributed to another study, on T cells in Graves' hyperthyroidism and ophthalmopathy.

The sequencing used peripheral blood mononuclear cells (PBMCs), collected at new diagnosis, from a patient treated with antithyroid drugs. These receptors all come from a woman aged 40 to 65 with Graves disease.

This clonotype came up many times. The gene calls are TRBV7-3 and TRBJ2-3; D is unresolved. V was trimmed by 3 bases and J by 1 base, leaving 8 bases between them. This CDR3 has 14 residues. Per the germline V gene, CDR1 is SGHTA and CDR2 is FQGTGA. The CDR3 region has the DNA TGTGCCAGCAGCTTCAGAAGATGCACAGATACGCAGTATTTT. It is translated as CASSFRRCTDTQYF.

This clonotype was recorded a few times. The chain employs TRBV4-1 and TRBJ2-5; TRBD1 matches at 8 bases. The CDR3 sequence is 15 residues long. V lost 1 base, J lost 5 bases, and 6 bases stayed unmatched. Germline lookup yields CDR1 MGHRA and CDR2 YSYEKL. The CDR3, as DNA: TGCGCCAGCAGCCAAGGGACAGGGTCGATGGAGACCCAGTACTTC. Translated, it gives CASSQGTGSMETQYF.

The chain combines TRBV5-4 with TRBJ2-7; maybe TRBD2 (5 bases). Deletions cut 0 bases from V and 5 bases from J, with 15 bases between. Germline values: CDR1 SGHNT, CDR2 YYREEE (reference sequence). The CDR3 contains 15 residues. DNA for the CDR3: TGTGCCAGCAGCTTGGTGAGGTCTTTCGGGGACGAGCAGTACTTC. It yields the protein CASSLVRSFGDEQYF.

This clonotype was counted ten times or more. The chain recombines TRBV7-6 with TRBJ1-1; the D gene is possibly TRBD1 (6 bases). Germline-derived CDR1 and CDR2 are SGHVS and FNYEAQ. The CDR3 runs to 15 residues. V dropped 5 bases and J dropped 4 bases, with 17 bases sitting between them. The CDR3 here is CASSEQPQGSTEAFF. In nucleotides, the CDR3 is TGTGCCAGCAGCGAGCAGCCCCAGGGGAGCACTGAAGCTTTCTTT.

The CDR3 bases are TGTGCCAGCAGCCGTCCGGACTTGGGCAATGAGCAGTTCTTC. It specifies CASSRPDLGNEQFF. The V gene is TRBV7-9, the J gene TRBJ2-1; D is perhaps TRBD2 (5 bases). Germline values: CDR1 SEHNR, CDR2 FQNEAQ (reference sequence). The CDR3 spans 14 residues. V shed 5 bases and J shed 6 bases, with 14 bases lying between them.

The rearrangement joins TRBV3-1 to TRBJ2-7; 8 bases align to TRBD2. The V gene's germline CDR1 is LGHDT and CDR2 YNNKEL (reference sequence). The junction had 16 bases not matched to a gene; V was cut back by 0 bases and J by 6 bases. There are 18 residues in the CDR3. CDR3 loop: CASSQDLAGGLRGREQYF. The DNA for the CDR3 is TGTGCCAGCAGCCAAGATCTTGCGGGGGGCCTCCGAGGGCGCGAGCAGTACTTC.

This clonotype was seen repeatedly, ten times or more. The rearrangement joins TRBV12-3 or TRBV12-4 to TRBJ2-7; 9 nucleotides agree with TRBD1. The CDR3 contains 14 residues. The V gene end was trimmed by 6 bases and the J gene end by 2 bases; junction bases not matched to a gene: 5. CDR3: CASSRDRVPYEQYF. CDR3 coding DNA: TGTGCCAGCAGCCGGGACAGGGTACCCTACGAGCAGTACTTC.

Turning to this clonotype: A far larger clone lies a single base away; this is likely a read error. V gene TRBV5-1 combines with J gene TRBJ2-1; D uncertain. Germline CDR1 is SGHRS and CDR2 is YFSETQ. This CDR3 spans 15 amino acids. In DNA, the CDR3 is TGTACCAGCAGCCCTCCCGGTGACTGGAACAATGAGCAGTTCTTC. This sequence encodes CTSSPPGDWNNEQFF.

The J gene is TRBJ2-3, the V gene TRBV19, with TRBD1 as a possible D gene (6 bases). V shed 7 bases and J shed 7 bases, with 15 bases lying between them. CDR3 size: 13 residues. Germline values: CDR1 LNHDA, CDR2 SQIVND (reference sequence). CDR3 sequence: CASKAGDSHTQYF. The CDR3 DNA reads TGTGCCAGTAAGGCAGGGGATTCTCATACGCAGTATTTT.

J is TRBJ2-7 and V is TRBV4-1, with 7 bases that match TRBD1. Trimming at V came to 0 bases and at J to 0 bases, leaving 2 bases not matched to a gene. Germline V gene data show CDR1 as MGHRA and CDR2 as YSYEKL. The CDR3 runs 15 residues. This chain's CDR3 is CASSQEGTDSYEQYF. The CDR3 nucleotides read TGCGCCAGCAGCCAAGAAGGGACAGACTCCTACGAGCAGTACTTC.